The TCR beta chain under discussion was sequenced for a study of blood T cell repertoires in COVID-19. Study-level information: PBMCs, B-cell-depleted T cells, or T cells provided the cDNA or gDNA that made up the material.

Original data processing: Nucleated cell counts were estimated from reference gene primer amplification. Sequencing used immunoSEQ multiplex PCR; TCRdb keeps in-frame clones, though not all of them. V, J and clone size reflect that table, while D and trimming were determined from the DNA. The sample yields approximately 290,000 clones, around 89% seen once. Germline CDR1 SGHTA, CDR2 FQGTGA. Losses at the gene ends were 5 bases for V and 9 bases for J; bases not matched to a gene: 15. This CDR3 has 16 residues. The chain recombines TRBV7-3 with TRBJ2-3; 9 nucleotides align to TRBD2. This TCR was recovered from a woman in her fifties or sixties with acute or convalescent COVID-19. The sequencing input was peripheral blood. DNA of the CDR3: TGTGCCAGCAGCCCGCAAGCGGGAGGCGTGGTTTTAACGCAGTATTTT. Amino acid sequence: CASSPQAGGVVLTQYF.